These T cell receptor beta chains were read from a single sample in a study of T cell responses to AZD1222 COVID-19 vaccine. This table comes from immunoSEQ multiplex PCR, and its TCRdb copy is limited to in-frame clones, with some not included. The table lists about 160,000 clones, about 88% of them singletons. The source was peripheral blood, collected on day 0 of AZD1222 vaccination. These receptors all come from an adult in good health. The CDR3 runs from the conserved cysteine through the conserved F or W. Each record gives: V gene, clone size, CDR3 protein. A clone size is listed for some rows: how often the clone was seen (once, few, many), or a class if it is expanded.

v_gene: TRBV4-2; abundance: .; CDR3aa: CASSQELTSGIFSYNEQFF
v_gene: TRBV28; abundance: .; CDR3aa: CASSFWDSYSGNTIYF
v_gene: TRBV5-5; abundance: .; CDR3aa: CASTLMWGDQPQHF
v_gene: TRBV24-1; abundance: .; CDR3aa: CATSVQGAVDEQFF
v_gene: TRBV6-2/TRBV6-3; abundance: once; CDR3aa: CASSYFGLAGDYEQYF
v_gene: TRBV7-3; abundance: .; CDR3aa: CASSTGLAGGPTDTQYF
v_gene: TRBV20-1; abundance: .; CDR3aa: CSASSQTGQPQHF
v_gene: TRBV2; abundance: once; CDR3aa: CASSVGGGNQPQHF
v_gene: TRBV9; abundance: .; CDR3aa: CASSVSTGAIEKLFF
v_gene: TRBV7-2; abundance: .; CDR3aa: CASSTTSAQGHQPQHF
v_gene: TRBV21-1; abundance: .; CDR3aa: CASSKGGGSSYEQYF
v_gene: TRBV5-6; abundance: .; CDR3aa: CASSLGGGQQGNTIYF
v_gene: TRBV9; abundance: .; CDR3aa: CASSGGQGSYGYTF
v_gene: TRBV28; abundance: .; CDR3aa: CASSSSVGRVDTQYF